Here is one T cell receptor (beta chain) with its context. Its antigen is still unknown. The entry originates in a study of cytomegalovirus exposure and HLA in healthy donors. On the study more broadly: Of 398 genotyped donors, about 81% clustered with self-reported Caucasian donors. Study-wide findings and caveats: For most subjects, TCR beta sequences were reported to predict HLA-A and HLA-B alleles with accuracy. Among CMV-associated TCR beta chains, most appeared HLA-restricted in a later analysis.

The CDR3 is 15 amino acids. Primers for the PCR totalled 60 Vbeta and 13 Jbeta. Original methodology: About 80 million unique TCR beta chains, roughly 11 million of them shared, were counted by a later analysis. Measured with immunoSEQ multiplex PCR; TCRdb has only the in-frame clones, and not every one. That table supplies the V and J calls and clone size; D and trimming were determined from the DNA. The top ten clones hold 2.5% to 3.5% of a sample with roughly 80,000 clones, around 80% of them seen once. Specimen: PBMCs. This chain uses TRBV21-1 with TRBJ1-2; TRBD1 is the table's D call, not checked against the DNA. TRBV21-1 is a pseudogene. The TCR originated in a man aged 45-60 years in good health and CMV-seropositive. The CDR3 bases are TGTGCCAGCAGCAGCTCGACTGACAGGAATTATGGCTACACCTTC. Translation gives CASSSSTDRNYGYTF.